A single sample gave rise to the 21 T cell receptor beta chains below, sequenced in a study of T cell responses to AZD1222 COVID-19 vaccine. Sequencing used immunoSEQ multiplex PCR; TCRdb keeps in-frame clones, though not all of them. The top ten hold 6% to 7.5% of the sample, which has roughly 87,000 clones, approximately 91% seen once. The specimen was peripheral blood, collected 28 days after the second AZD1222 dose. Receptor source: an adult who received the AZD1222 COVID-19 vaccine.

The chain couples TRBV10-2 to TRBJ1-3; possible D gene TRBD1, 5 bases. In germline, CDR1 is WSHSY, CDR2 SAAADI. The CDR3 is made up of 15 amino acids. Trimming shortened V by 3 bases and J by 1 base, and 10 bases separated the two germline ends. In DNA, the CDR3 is TGCGCCAGCAGTGAAGCCAGGGTATCTGGAAACACCATATATTTT. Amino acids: CASSEARVSGNTIYF.

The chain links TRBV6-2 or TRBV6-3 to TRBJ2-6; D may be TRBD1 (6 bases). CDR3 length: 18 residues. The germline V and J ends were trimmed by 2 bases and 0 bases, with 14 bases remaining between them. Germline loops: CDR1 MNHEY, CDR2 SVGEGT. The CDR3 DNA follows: TGTGCCAGCAGTTACAGGGCAGGGGCCCGCTCTGGGGCCAACGTCCTGACTTTC. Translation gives CASSYRAGARSGANVLTF.

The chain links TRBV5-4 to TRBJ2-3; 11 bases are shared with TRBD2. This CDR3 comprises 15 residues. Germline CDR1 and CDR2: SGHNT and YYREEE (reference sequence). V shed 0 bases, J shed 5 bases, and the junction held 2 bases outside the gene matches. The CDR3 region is CASSLELAGGDTQYF. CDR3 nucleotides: TGTGCCAGCAGCTTGGAGCTAGCGGGAGGAGATACGCAGTATTTT.

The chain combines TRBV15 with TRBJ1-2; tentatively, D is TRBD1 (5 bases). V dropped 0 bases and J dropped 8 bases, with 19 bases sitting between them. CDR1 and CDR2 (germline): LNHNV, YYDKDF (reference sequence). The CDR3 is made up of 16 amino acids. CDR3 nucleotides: TGTGCCACCAGCAGAGATCTGGAGCTTAGGGGCGCGGGCTACACCTTC. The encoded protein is CATSRDLELRGAGYTF.

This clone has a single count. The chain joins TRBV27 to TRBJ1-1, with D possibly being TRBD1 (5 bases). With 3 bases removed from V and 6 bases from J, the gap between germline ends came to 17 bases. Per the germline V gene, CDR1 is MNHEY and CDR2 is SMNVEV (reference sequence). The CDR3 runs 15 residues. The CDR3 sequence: CASSFLGGGVSEAFF. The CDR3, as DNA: TGTGCCAGCAGTTTTTTGGGGGGGGGAGTTTCTGAAGCTTTCTTT.

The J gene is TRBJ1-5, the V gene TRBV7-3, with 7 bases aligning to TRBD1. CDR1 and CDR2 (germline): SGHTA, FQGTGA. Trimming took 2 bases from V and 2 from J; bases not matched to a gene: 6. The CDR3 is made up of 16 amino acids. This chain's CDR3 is CASSLYHRGGNQPQHF. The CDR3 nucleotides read TGTGCCAGCAGCTTATACCACAGGGGCGGCAATCAGCCCCAGCATTTT.

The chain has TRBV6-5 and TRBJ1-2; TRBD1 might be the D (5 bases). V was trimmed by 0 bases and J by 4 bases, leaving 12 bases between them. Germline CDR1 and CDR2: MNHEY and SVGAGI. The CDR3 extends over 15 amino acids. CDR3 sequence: CASSYSRGSGYGYTF. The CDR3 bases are TGTGCCAGCAGTTACTCCCGGGGCTCGGGCTATGGCTACACCTTC.

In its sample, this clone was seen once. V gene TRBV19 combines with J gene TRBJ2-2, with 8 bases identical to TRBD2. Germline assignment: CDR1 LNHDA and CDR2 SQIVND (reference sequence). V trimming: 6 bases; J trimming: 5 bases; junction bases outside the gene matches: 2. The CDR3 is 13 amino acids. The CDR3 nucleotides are TGTGCCAGTAGACTAGCGGTTACCGGGGAGCTGTTTTTT. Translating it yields CASRLAVTGELFF.

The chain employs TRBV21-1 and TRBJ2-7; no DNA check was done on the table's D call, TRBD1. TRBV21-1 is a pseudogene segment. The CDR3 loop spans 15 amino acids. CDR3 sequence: CASSKARQGIYEQYF. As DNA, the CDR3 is TGTGCCAGCAGCAAAGCCAGGCAGGGGATCTACGAGCAGTACTTC.

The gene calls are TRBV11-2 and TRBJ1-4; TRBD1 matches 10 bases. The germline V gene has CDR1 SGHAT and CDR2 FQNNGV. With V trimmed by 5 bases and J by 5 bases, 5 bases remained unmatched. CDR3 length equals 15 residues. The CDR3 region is CASSRWTGGNEKLFF. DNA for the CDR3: TGTGCCAGCAGCCGTTGGACAGGGGGGAATGAAAAACTGTTTTTT.

The CDR3 DNA reads as TGTGCCAGTAAGAGCGACAGAAGTCAAGGAGGCGCTTTCTTT. Its protein product is CASKSDRSQGGAFF. The J gene is TRBJ1-1, the V gene TRBV19, with a tentative D call TRBD1 (5 bases). The ends were cut back, 7 bases at V and 11 bases at J, with 23 bases in the middle. Per the germline V gene, CDR1 is LNHDA and CDR2 is SQIVND (reference sequence). This CDR3 has 14 residues.

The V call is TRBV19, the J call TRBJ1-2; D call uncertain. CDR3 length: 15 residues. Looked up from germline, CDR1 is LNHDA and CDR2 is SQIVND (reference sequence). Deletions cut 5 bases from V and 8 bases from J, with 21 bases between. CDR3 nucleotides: TGTGCCAGTAGTCCCCCTCGAGTGGAGGGAGACGGCTACACCTTC. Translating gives CASSPPRVEGDGYTF.

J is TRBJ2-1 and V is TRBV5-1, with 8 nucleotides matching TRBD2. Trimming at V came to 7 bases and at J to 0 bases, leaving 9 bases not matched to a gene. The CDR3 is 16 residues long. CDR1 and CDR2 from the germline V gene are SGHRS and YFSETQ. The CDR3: CASRLASGSSYNEQFF. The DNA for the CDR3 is TGCGCCAGCCGACTTGCCAGCGGGAGCTCCTACAATGAGCAGTTCTTC.

The CDR3 DNA follows: TGTGCCACCAGCAGAGAGGTGGGGTCGGGAAACACCATATATTTT. Translated: CATSREVGSGNTIYF. The chain has TRBV15 and TRBJ1-3; D is undetermined. The V and J ends lost 0 bases and 4 bases respectively, with 10 bases between them. CDR3 length: 15 amino acids. Germline CDR1 reads LNHNV; CDR2 reads YYDKDF (reference sequence). Full variable domain (outside the CDR3, taken from reference TRBV15 and TRBJ1-3): DAMVIQNPRYQVTQFGKPVTLSCSQTLNHNVMYWYQQKSSQAPKLLFHYYDKDFNNEADTPDNFQSRRPNTSFCFLDIRSPGLGDTAMYLCATSREVGSGNTIYFGEGSWLTVV.

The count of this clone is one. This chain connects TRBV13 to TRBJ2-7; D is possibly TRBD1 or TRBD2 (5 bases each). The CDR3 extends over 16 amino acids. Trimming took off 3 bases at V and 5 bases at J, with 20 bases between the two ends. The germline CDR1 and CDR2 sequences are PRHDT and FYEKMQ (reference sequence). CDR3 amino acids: CASSFRGGSSAHEQYF. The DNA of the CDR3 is TGTGCCAGCAGCTTCCGGGGCGGCAGTTCAGCCCACGAGCAGTACTTC.

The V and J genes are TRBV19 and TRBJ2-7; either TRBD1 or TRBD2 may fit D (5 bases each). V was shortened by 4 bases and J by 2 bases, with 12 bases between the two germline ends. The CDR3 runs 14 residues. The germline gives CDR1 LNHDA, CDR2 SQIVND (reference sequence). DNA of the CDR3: TGTGCCAGTAGTACAAGGGACGCTACCTACGAGCAGTACTTC. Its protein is CASSTRDATYEQYF.

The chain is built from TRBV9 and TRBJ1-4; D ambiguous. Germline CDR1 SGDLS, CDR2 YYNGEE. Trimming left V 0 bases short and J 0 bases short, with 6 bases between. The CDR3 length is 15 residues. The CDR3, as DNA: TGTGCCAGCAGCGTAGGGGCAGCAACTAATGAAAAACTGTTTTTT. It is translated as CASSVGAATNEKLFF.

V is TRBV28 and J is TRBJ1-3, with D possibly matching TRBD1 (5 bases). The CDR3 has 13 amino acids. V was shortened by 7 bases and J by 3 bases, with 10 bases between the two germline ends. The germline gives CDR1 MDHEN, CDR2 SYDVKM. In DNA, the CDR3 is TGTGCCAGCAACCGGGACCTTGGAAACACCATATATTTT. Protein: CASNRDLGNTIYF.

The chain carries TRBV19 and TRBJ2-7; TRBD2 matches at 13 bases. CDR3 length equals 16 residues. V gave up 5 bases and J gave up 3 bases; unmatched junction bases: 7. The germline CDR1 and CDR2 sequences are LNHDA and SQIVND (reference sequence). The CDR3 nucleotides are TGTGCCAGTAGTTCACGCCGGACTAGCGGGAGCTACGAGCAGTACTTC. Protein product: CASSSRRTSGSYEQYF.

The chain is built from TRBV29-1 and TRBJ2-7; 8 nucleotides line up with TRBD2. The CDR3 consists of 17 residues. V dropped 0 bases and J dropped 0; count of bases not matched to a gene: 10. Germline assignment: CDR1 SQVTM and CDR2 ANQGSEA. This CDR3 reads CSVEDVESSGNSYEQYF. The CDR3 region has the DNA TGCAGCGTTGAAGACGTGGAGAGTAGCGGGAACTCCTACGAGCAGTACTTC.

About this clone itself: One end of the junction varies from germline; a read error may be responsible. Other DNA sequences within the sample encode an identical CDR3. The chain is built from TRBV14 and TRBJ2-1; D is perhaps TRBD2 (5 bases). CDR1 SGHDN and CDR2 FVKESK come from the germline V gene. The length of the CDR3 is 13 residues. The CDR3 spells CASRSVTGNEQFF. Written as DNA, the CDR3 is TGTGCCAGCAGGTCTGTGACGGGGAATGAACAGTTCTTC. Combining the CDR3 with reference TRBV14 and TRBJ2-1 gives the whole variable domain EAGVTQFPSHSVIEKGQTVTLRCDPISGHDNLYWYRRVMGKEIKFLLHFVKESKQDESGMPNNRFLAERTGGTYSTLKVQPAELEDSGVYFCASRSVTGNEQFFGPGTRLTVL.